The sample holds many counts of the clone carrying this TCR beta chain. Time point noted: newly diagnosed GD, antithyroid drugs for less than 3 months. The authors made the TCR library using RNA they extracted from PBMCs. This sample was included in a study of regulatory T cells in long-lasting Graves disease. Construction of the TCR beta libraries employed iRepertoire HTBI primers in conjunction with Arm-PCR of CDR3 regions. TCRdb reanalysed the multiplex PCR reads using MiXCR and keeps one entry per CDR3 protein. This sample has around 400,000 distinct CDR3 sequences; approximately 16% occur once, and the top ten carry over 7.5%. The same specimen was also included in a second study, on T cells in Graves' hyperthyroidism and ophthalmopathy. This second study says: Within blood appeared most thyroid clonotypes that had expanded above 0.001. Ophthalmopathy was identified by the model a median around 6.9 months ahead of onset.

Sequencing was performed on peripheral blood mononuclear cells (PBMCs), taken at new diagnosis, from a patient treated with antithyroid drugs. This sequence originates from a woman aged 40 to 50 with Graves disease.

The CDR3 coding sequence is TGTGCCAGCAGTGTTTCCCTCCAGCCTGAAGCTTTCTTT. It codes for CASSVSLQPEAFF. The V call is TRBV2, the J call TRBJ1-1; D is ambiguous. Trimming took off 4 bases at V and 6 bases at J, with 12 bases between the two ends. Per the germline V gene, CDR1 is SNHLY and CDR2 is FYNNEI. There are 13 residues in the CDR3. The full variable domain, with the rest looked up from reference TRBV2 and TRBJ1-1, is EPEVTQTPSHQVTQMGQEVILRCVPISNHLYFYWYRQILGQKVEFLVSFYNNEISEKSEIFDDQFSVERPDGSNFTLKIRSTKLEDSAMYFCASSVSLQPEAFFGQGTRLTVV.